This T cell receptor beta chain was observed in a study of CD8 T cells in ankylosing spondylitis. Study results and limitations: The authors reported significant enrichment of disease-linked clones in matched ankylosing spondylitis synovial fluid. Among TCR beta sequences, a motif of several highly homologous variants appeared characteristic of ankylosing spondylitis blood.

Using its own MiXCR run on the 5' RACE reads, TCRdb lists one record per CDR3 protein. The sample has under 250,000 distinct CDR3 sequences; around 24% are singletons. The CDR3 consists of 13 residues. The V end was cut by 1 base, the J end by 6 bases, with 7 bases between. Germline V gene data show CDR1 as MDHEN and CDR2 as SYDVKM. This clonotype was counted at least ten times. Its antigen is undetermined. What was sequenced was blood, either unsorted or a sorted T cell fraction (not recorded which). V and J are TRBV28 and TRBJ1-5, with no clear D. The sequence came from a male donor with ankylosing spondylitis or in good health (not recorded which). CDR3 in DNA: TGTGCCAGCAGTTTATTGGCAGGTCAGCCCCAGCATTTT. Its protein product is CASSLLAGQPQHF.